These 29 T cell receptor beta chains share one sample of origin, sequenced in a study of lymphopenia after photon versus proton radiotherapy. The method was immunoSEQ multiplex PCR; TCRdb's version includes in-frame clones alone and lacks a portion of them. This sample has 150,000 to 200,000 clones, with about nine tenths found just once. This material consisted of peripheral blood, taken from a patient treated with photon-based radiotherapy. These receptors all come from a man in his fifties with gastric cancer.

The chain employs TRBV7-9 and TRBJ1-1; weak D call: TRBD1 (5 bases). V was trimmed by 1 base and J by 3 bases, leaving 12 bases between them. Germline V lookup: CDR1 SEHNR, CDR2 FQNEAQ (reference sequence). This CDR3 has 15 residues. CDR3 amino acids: CASSLVAGLYTEAFF. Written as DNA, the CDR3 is TGTGCCAGCAGCTTAGTGGCAGGGCTGTACACTGAAGCTTTCTTT. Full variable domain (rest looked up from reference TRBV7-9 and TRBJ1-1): DTGVSQNPRHKITKRGQNVTFRCDPISEHNRLYWYRQTLGQGPEFLTYFQNEAQLEKSRLLSDRFSAERPKGSFSTLEIQRTEQGDSAMYLCASSLVAGLYTEAFFGQGTRLTVV.

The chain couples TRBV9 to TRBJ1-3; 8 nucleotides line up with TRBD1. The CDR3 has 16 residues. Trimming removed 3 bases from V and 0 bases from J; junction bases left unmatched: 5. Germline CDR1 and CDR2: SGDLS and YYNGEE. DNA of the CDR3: TGTGCCAGCAGCGCTCGGACAGGGTCCTCTGGAAACACCATATATTTT. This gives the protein CASSARTGSSGNTIYF.

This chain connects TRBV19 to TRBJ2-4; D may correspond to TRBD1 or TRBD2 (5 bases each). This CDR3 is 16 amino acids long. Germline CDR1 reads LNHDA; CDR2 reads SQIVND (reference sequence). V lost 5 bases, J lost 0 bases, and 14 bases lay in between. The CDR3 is CASSGQGPLAKNIQYF. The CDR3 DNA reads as TGTGCCAGTAGTGGGCAGGGACCCCTAGCCAAAAACATTCAGTACTTC.

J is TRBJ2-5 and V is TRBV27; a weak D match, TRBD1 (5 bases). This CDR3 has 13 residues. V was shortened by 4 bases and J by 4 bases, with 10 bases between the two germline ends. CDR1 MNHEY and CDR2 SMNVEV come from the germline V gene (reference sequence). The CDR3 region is CASSSAGRETQYF. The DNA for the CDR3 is TGTGCCAGCAGTTCCGCAGGGCGAGAGACCCAGTACTTC.

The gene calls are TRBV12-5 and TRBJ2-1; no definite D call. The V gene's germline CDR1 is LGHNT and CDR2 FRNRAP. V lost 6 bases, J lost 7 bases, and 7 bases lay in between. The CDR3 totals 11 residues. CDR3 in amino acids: CASGLWNEQFF. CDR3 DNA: TGTGCTAGTGGCCTATGGAATGAGCAGTTCTTC.

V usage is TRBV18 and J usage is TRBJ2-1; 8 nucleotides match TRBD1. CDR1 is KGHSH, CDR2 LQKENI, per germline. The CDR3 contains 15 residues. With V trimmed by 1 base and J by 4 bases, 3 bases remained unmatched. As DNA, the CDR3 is TGTGCCAGCTCACCACTCAGGGGGCGATACAATGAGCAGTTCTTC. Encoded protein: CASSPLRGRYNEQFF.

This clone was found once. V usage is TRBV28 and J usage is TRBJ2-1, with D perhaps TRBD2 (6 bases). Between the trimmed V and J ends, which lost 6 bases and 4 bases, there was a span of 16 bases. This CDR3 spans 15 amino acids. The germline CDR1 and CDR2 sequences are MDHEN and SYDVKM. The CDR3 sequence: CASREGTGKYNEQFF. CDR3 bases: TGTGCCAGCAGGGAGGGTACAGGCAAATACAATGAGCAGTTCTTC.

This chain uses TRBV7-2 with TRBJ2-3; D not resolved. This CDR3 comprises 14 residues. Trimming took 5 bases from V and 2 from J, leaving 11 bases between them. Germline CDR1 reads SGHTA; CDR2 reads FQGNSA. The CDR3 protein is CASSPHLYTDTQYF. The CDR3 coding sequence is TGTGCCAGCAGCCCTCACCTCTACACAGATACGCAGTATTTT. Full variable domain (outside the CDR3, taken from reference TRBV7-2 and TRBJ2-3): GAGVSQSPSNKVTEKGKDVELRCDPISGHTALYWYRQSLGQGLEFLIYFQGNSAPDKSGLPSDRFSAERTGGSVSTLTIQRTQQEDSAVYLCASSPHLYTDTQYFGPGTRLTVL.

CDR3 DNA sequence: TGCAGCGTTGAGGATCGGTCCTATGGCTACACCTTC. It yields the protein CSVEDRSYGYTF. J is TRBJ1-2 and V is TRBV29-1; D ambiguous. The CDR3 contains 12 residues. Trimming cost V 3 bases and J 4 bases, with 9 bases left between them. In germline, CDR1 is SQVTM, CDR2 ANQGSEA.

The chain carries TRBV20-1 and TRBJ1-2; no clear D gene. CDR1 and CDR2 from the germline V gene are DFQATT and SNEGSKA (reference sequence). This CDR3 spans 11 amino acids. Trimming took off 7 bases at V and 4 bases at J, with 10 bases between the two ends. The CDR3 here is CSVPAPYGYTF. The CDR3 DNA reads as TGCAGTGTTCCCGCCCCCTATGGCTACACCTTC.

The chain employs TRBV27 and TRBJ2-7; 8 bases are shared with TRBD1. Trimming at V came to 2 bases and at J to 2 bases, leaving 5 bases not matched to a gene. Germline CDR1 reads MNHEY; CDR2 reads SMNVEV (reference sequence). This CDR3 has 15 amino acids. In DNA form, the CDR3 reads TGTGCCAGCAGTTTAAAGGACAGGGACCCCTACGAGCAGTACTTC. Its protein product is CASSLKDRDPYEQYF.

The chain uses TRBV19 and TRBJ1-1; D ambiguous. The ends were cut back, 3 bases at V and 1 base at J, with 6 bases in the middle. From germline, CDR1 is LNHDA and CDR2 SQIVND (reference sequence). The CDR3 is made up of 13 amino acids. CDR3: CASSMRQNTEAFF. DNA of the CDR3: TGTGCCAGTAGTATGAGACAGAACACTGAAGCTTTCTTT.

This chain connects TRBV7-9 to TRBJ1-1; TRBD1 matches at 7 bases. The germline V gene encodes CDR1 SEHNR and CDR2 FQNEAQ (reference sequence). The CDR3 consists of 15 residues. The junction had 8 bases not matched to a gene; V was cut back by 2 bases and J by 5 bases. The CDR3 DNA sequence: TGTGCCAGCAGCTTACCCAGGGGGGGAACGACTGAAGCTTTCTTT. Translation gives CASSLPRGGTTEAFF. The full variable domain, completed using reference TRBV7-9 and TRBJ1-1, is DTGVSQNPRHKITKRGQNVTFRCDPISEHNRLYWYRQTLGQGPEFLTYFQNEAQLEKSRLLSDRFSAERPKGSFSTLEIQRTEQGDSAMYLCASSLPRGGTTEAFFGQGTRLTVV.

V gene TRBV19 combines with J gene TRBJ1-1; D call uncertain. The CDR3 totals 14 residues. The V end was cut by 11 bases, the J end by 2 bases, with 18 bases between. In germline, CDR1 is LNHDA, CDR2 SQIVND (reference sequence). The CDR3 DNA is TGTGCCTCAAGACCGGGCTACAGAAACACTGAAGCTTTCTTT. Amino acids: CASRPGYRNTEAFF.

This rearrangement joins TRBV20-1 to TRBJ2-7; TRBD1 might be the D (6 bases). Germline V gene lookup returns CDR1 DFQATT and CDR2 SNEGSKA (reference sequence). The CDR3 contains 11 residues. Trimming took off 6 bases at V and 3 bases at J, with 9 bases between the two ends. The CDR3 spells CSAEQGYEQYF. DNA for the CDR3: TGCAGTGCCGAACAGGGCTACGAGCAGTACTTC.

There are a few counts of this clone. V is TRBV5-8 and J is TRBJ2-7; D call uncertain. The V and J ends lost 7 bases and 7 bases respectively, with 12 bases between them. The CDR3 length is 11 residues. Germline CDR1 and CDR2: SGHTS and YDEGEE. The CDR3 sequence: CASALGVEQYF. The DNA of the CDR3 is TGTGCCAGCGCCTTGGGTGTGGAGCAGTACTTC. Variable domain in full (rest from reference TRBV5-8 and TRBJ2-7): EAGVTQSPTHLIKTRGQQATLRCSPISGHTSVYWYQQALGLGLQFLLWYDEGEERNRGNFPPRFSGRQFPNYSSELNVNALELEDSALYLCASALGVEQYFGPGTRLTVT.

The CDR3 protein is CASRRSMASNEKLFF. The CDR3 DNA reads as TGCGCCAGCAGACGGAGTATGGCCAGTAATGAAAAACTGTTTTTT. J is TRBJ1-4 and V is TRBV4-3, with no clear D. The CDR3 extends over 15 amino acids. V lost 6 bases to trimming and J lost 4 bases, with 15 bases between them. Germline-derived CDR1 and CDR2 are LGHNA and YSLEER.

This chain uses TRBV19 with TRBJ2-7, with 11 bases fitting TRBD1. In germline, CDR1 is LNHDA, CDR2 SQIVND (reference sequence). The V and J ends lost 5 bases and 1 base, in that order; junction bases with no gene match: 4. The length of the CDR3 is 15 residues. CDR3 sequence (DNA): TGTGCCAGTAGTCCGGGACAGGGGGGATCCTACGAGCAGTACTTC. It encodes CASSPGQGGSYEQYF.

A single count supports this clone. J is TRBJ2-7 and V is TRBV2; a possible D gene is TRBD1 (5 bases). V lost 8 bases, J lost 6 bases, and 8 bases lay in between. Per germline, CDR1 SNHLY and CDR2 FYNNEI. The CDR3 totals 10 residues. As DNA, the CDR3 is TGTGCCAGCGCCAGGGTCGAGCAGTACTTC. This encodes CASARVEQYF. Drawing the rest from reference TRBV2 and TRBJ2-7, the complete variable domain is EPEVTQTPSHQVTQMGQEVILRCVPISNHLYFYWYRQILGQKVEFLVSFYNNEISEKSEIFDDQFSVERPDGSNFTLKIRSTKLEDSAMYFCASARVEQYFGPGTRLTVT.

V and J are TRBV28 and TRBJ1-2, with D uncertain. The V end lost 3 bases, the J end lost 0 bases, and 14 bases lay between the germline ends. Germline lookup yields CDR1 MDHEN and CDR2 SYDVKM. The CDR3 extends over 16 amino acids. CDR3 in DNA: TGTGCCAGCAGTTTTTTGAGGCACCGAGCTAACTATGGCTACACCTTC. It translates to CASSFLRHRANYGYTF.

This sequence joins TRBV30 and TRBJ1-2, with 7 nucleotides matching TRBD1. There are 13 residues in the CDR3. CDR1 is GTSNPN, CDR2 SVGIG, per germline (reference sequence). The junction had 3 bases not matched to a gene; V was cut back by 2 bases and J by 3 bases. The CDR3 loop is CAWSLQGYYGYTF. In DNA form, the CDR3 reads TGTGCCTGGAGTTTACAGGGGTACTATGGCTACACCTTC.

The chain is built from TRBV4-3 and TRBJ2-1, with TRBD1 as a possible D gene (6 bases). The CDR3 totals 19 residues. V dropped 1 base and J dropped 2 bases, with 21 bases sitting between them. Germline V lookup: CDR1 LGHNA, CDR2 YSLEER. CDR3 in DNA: TGCGCCAGCAGCCAAGGGGGGACAACTGGAGAGGAGCCCTACAATGAGCAGTTCTTC. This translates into CASSQGGTTGEEPYNEQFF.

CDR3 sequence: CASSGETGGTNQPQHF. Here the CDR3 DNA reads TGTGCCAGCAGTGGAGAGACAGGGGGCACTAATCAGCCCCAGCATTTT. This chain connects TRBV6-1 to TRBJ1-5, with 10 nucleotides matching TRBD1. Germline trimming cut 4 bases from V and 4 bases from J; bases unmatched to any gene: 7. This CDR3 is built from 16 residues. Germline V gene data show CDR1 as MNHNS and CDR2 as SASEGT.

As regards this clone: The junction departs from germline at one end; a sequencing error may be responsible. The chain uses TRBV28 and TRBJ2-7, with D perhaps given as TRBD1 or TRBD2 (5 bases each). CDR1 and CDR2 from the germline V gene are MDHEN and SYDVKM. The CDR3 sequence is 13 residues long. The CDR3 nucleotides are TGTGCCAGCAGCGGGACCAACTCCAACGAGCAGTACTTC. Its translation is CASSGTNSNEQYF.

CDR3 sequence (DNA): TGTGCCAGCACCCTACTAGATTCCCACGAGCAGTACTTC. Residues: CASTLLDSHEQYF. The J gene is TRBJ2-7, the V gene TRBV5-6, with D possibly matching TRBD2 (5 bases). This CDR3 contains 13 residues. The germline V gene has CDR1 SGHDT and CDR2 YYEEEE. V lost 6 bases, J lost 5 bases, and 15 bases lay in between. Filled out from reference TRBV5-6 and TRBJ2-7, the complete variable domain reads DAGVTQSPTHLIKTRGQQVTLRCSPKSGHDTVSWYQQALGQGPQFIFQYYEEEERQRGNFPDRFSGHQFPNYSSELNVNALLLGDSALYLCASTLLDSHEQYFGPGTRLTVT.

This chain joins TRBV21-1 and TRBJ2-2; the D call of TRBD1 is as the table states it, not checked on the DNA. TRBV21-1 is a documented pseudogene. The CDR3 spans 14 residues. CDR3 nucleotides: TGTGCCAGCTTTAACAGCACGAACACCGGGGAGCTGTTTTTT. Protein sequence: CASFNSTNTGELFF.

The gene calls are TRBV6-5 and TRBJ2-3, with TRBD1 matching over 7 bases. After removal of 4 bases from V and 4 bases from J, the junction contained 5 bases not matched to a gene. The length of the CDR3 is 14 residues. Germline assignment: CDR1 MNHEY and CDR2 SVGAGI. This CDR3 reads CASSSTGSADTQYF. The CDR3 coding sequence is TGTGCCAGCAGTTCGACAGGGAGCGCAGATACGCAGTATTTT.

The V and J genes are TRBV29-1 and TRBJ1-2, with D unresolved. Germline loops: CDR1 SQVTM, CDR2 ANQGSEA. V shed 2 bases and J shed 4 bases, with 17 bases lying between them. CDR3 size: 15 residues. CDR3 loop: CSVELGLSSRYGYTF. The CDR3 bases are TGCAGCGTTGAATTGGGCCTCTCCTCCCGCTATGGCTACACCTTC.

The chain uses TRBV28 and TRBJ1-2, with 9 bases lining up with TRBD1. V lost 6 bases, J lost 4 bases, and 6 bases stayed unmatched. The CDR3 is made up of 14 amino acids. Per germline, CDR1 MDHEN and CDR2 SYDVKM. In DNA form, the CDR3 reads TGTGCCAGCAGCACGGAACAGGGGGCCTATGGCTACACCTTC. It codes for CASSTEQGAYGYTF.